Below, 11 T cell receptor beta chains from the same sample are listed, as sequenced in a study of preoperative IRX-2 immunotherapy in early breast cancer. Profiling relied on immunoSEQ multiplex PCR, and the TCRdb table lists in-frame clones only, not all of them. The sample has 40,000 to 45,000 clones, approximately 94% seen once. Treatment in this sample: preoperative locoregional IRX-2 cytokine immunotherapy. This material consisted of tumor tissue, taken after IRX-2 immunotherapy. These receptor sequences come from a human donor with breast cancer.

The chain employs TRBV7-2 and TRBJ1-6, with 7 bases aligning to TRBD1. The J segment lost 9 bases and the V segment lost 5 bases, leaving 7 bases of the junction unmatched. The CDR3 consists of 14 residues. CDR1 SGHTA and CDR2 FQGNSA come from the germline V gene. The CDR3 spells CASSPRDRGSPLHF. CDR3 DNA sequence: TGTGCCAGCAGCCCCCGGGACAGAGGTTCACCCCTCCACTTT.

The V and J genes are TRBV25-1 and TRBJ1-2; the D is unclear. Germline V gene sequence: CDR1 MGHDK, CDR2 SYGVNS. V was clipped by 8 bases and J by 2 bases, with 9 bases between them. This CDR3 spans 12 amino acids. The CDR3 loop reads CASREGNYGYTF. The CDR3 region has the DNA TGTGCCAGCCGGGAGGGCAACTATGGCTACACCTTC.

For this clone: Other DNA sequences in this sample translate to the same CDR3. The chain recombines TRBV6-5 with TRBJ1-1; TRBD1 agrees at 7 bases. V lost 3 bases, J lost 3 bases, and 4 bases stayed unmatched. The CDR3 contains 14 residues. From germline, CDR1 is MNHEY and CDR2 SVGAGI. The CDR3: CASSYGQGDTEAFF. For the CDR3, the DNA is TGTGCCAGCAGTTATGGCCAGGGGGACACTGAAGCTTTCTTT.

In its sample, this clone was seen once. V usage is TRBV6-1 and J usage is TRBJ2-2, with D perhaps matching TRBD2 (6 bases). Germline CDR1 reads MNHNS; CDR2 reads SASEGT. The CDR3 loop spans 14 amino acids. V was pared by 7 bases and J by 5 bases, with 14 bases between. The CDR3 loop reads CASTGEAGTGELFF. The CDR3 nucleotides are TGTGCCAGCACCGGGGAGGCGGGGACCGGGGAGCTGTTTTTT.

CDR3 residues: CASSSQDRGWETQYF. In nucleotides, the CDR3 is TGTGCCAGCAGCTCTCAGGACAGGGGGTGGGAGACCCAGTACTTC. The chain employs TRBV5-5 and TRBJ2-5, with 10 nucleotides matching TRBD1. J was trimmed by 5 bases and V by 3 bases; bases with no gene match: 7. Germline V lookup: CDR1 SGHKS, CDR2 YYEKEE (reference sequence). CDR3 length: 15 amino acids.

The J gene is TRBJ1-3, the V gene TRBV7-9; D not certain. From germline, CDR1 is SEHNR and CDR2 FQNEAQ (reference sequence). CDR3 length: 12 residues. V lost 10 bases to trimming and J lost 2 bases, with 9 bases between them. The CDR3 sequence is CATLFTGNTIYF. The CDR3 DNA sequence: TGTGCCACCCTATTTACTGGAAACACCATATATTTT.

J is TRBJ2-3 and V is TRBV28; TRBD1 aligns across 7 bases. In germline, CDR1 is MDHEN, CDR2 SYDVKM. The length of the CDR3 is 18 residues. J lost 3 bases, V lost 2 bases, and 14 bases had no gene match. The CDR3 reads CASSLNRGGMSVTDTQYF. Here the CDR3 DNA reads TGTGCCAGCAGTTTAAACAGGGGTGGAATGTCGGTGACAGATACGCAGTATTTT.

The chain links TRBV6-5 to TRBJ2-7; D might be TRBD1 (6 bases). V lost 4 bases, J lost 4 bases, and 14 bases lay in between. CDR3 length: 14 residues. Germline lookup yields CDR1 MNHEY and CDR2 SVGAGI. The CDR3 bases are TGTGCCAGCAGTTCCACGGGACAAATATACGAGCAGTACTTC. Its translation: CASSSTGQIYEQYF.

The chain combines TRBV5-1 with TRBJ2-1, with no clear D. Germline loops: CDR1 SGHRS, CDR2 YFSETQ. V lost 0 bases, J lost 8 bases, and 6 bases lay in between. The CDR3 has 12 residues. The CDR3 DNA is TGCGCCAGCAGCTTGGCCTATGATGAGCAGTTCTTC. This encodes CASSLAYDEQFF.

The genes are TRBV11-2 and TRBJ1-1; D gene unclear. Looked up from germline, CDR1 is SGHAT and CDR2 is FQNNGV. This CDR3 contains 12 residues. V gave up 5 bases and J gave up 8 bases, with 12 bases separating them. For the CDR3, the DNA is TGTGCCAGCAGCCCAGACCTGGGGGAAGCTTTCTTT. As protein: CASSPDLGEAFF.

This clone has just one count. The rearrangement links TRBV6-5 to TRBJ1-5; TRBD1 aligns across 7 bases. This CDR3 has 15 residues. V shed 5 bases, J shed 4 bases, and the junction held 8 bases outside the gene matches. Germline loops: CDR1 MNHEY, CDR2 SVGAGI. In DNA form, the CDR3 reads TGTGCCAGCAGTCAAGGAGGGACAGATAATCAGCCCCAGCATTTT. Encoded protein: CASSQGGTDNQPQHF.